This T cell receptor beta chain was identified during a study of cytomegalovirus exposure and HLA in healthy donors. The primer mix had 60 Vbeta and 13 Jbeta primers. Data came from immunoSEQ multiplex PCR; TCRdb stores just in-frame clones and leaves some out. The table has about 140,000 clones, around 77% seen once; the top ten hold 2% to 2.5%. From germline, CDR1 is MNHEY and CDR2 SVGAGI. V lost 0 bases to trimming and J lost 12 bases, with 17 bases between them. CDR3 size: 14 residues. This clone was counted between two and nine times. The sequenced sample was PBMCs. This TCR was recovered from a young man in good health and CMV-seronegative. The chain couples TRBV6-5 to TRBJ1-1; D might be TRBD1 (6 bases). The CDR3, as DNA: TGTGCCAGCAGTTACTCGAGGTACAGGGCCGAGCCTTTCTTT. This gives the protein CASSYSRYRAEPFF.